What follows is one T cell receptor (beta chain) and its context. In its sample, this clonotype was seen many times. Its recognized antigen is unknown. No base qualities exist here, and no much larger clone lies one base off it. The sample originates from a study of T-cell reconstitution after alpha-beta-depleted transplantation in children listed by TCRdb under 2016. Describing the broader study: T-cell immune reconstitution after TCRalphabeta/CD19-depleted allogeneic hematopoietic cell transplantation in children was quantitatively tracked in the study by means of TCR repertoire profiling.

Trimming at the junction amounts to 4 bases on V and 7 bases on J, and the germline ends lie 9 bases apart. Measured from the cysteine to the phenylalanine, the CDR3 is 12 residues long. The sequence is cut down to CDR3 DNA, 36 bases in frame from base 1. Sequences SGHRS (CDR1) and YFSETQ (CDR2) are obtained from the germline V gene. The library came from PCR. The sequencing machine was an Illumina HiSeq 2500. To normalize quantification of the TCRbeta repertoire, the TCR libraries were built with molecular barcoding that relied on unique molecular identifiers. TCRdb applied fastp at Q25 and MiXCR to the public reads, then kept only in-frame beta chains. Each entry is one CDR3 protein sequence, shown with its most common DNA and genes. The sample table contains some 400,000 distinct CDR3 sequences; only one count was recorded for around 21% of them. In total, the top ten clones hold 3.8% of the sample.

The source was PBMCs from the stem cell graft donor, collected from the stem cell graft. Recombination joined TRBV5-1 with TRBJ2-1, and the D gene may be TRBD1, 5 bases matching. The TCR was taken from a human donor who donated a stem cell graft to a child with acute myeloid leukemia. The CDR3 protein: CASSPQGNEQFF. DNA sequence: TGCGCCAGCAGCCCTCAGGGTAATGAGCAGTTCTTC.